This passage covers 25 T cell receptor beta chains from one sample sequenced in a study of regulatory T cells in long-lasting Graves disease. Arm-PCR of CDR3 regions and iRepertoire HTBI primers were used to build TCR beta libraries. Each CDR3 protein is one row after TCRdb ran MiXCR on the multiplex PCR reads. Of about 660,000 distinct CDR3 sequences in the sample, about 32% were seen once. As to time point: persistent/refractory GD, antithyroid drugs over 5 years with positive TRAb. RNA isolated from PBMCs was used to make the TCR library. This sample comprised peripheral blood mononuclear cells (PBMCs), obtained when the disease was refractory, from a patient treated with antithyroid drugs. Receptor source: a female donor with Graves disease.

This clonotype was seen only a few times. The chain is built from TRBV24-1 and TRBJ2-1; TRBD1 might be the D (5 bases). Trimming pared 3 bases from V and 3 bases from J, leaving 11 bases between. CDR1 is KGHDR and CDR2 is SFDVKD in the germline V gene. This CDR3 comprises 15 residues. CDR3 residues: CATSDRTPGYNEQFF. CDR3 nucleotides: TGTGCCACCAGTGATAGGACACCGGGCTACAATGAGCAGTTCTTC.

This clonotype was observed once. The V gene is TRBV6-2 or TRBV6-3, the J gene TRBJ1-1, with unresolved D. The germline CDR1 and CDR2 sequences are MNHEY and SVGEGT. The CDR3 loop spans 15 amino acids. Between the trimmed V and J ends, which lost 5 bases and 6 bases, there was a span of 19 bases. The CDR3 DNA follows: TGTGCCAGCAGTGCTGACCGGTCGCTCGGGTCTGAAGCTTTCTTT. It specifies CASSADRSLGSEAFF.

This clonotype was seen repeatedly, ten times or more. The rearrangement links TRBV18 to TRBJ2-5; D ambiguous. Looked up from germline, CDR1 is KGHSH and CDR2 is LQKENI. V was clipped by 2 bases and J by 1 base, with 5 bases between them. CDR3 length: 13 amino acids. The CDR3 sequence is CASSPGRQETQYF. The CDR3 DNA sequence: TGTGCCAGCTCACCAGGGCGCCAAGAGACCCAGTACTTC.

CDR3 sequence reads: CASSEAGGRSEKLFF. CDR3 in DNA: TGTGCCAGCAGTGAAGCGGGGGGGCGCAGTGAAAAACTGTTTTTT. V is TRBV6-2 or TRBV6-3 and J is TRBJ1-4, with D possibly being TRBD1 (6 bases). Germline-derived CDR1 and CDR2 are MNHEY and SVGEGT. V was trimmed by 5 bases and J by 7 bases, leaving 17 bases between them. The CDR3 spans 15 residues.

This clonotype occurred a few times. The CDR3 loop is CASSEVHPDQYF. The CDR3 bases are TGTGCCAGCAGTGAAGTGCACCCGGACCAGTACTTC. This chain connects TRBV6-1 to TRBJ2-5; D is unresolved. V shed 1 base and J shed 10 bases, with 10 bases lying between them. CDR1 is MNHNS and CDR2 is SASEGT in the germline V gene. The CDR3 has 12 residues.

The chain links TRBV27 to TRBJ1-4; D is uncertain. V shed 9 bases and J shed 8 bases, with 7 bases lying between them. This CDR3 is 10 amino acids long. Germline loops: CDR1 MNHEY, CDR2 SMNVEV (reference sequence). CDR3 residues: CASGREKLFF. In DNA form, the CDR3 reads TGTGCCAGTGGGAGGGAAAAACTGTTTTTT.

In its sample, this clonotype was seen a few times. The rearrangement joins TRBV10-3 to TRBJ1-6, with TRBD1 as a possible D gene (6 bases). Deletions cut 0 bases from V and 5 bases from J, with 11 bases between. The V gene's germline CDR1 is ENHRY and CDR2 SYGVKD. The CDR3 extends over 16 amino acids. The CDR3 protein is CAISESWNRDNSPLHF. Here the CDR3 DNA reads TGTGCCATCAGTGAGTCATGGAACAGGGATAATTCACCCCTCCACTTT.

CDR3 loop: CASSLGLWVADALAGGGEQYF. The CDR3, as DNA: TGTGCCAGCAGCTTAGGCCTCTGGGTGGCCGACGCTCTGGCGGGAGGCGGCGAGCAGTACTTC. The V and J genes are TRBV13 and TRBJ2-7, with 8 nucleotides matching TRBD2. Per the germline V gene, CDR1 is PRHDT and CDR2 is FYEKMQ (reference sequence). V lost 0 bases to trimming and J lost 6 bases; unmatched junction nucleotides: 25. The CDR3 length is 21 residues.

The chain joins TRBV6-1 to TRBJ1-5; 7 positions match TRBD1. Unmatched junction bases numbered 8, after V lost 6 bases and J lost 3 bases. Germline V CDR1 and CDR2: MNHNS, SASEGT. CDR3 length: 15 residues. In DNA form, the CDR3 reads TGTGCCAGCAGACGACAGGGACTTAACAATCAGCCCCAGCATTTT. This codes for CASRRQGLNNQPQHF.

About this clonotype: A much more abundant neighbour one base away suggests this may be a read error. V and J are TRBV3-1 and TRBJ2-5; D remains unclear. Germline V CDR1 and CDR2: LGHDT, YNNKEL (reference sequence). The CDR3 consists of 15 residues. With 6 bases removed from V and 2 bases from J, the gap between germline ends came to 16 bases. The CDR3 DNA sequence: TGTGCCAGCAGTGGAAACCTCGGACGGCAAGAGACCCAGTACTTC. Its translation: CASSGNLGRQETQYF.

This sequence joins TRBV14 and TRBJ2-7, with D possibly matching TRBD1 (6 bases). Germline V gene lookup returns CDR1 SGHDN and CDR2 FVKESK. V was cut by 0 bases and J by 3 bases, with 24 bases left in between. The CDR3 covers 19 residues. Here the CDR3 reads CASSQDDWGGQPIFYEQYF. CDR3 DNA: TGTGCCAGCAGCCAAGATGATTGGGGCGGACAGCCTATATTCTACGAGCAGTACTTC.

V gene TRBV5-1 combines with J gene TRBJ1-1, with 8 bases fitting TRBD1. The CDR3 is made up of 17 amino acids. CDR1 is SGHRS and CDR2 is YFSETQ in the germline V gene. J lost 0 bases, V lost 1 base, and 8 bases had no gene match. The CDR3 here is CASSLRAGQGLNTEAFF. The CDR3 nucleotides read TGCGCCAGCAGCTTGAGGGCCGGACAGGGACTGAACACTGAAGCTTTCTTT.

The chain couples TRBV6-1 to TRBJ2-5; 8 nucleotides match TRBD2. Losses at the gene ends were 5 bases for V and 2 bases for J; bases not matched to a gene: 7. This CDR3 is 15 amino acids long. Germline V CDR1 and CDR2: MNHNS, SASEGT. The CDR3: CASSLRTSSQETQYF. The CDR3 region has the DNA TGTGCCAGCAGTCTTCGGACTAGCTCGCAAGAGACCCAGTACTTC.

This clonotype was seen a handful of times. The V gene is TRBV12-3 or TRBV12-4, the J gene TRBJ1-1; perhaps TRBD1 as D (5 bases). This CDR3 has 16 residues. Trimming shortened V by 7 bases and J by 0 bases, and 18 bases separated the two germline ends. The DNA for the CDR3 is TGTGCCAGCAAACCGGGGACCAACAACATGAACACTGAAGCTTTCTTT. Translating it yields CASKPGTNNMNTEAFF.

This clonotype was detected only a few times. This chain joins TRBV20-1 and TRBJ1-2; D call uncertain. The CDR3 loop spans 14 amino acids. V gave up 2 bases and J gave up 3 bases, with 13 bases separating them. Germline values: CDR1 DFQATT, CDR2 SNEGSKA (reference sequence). The CDR3 nucleotides are TGCAGTGCTAGAAACCCGGTGGGATACTATGGCTACACCTTC. It specifies CSARNPVGYYGYTF.

This clonotype showed up many times. J is TRBJ1-1 and V is TRBV11-2; possibly TRBD1 for D (6 bases). CDR1 is SGHAT and CDR2 is FQNNGV in the germline V gene. This CDR3 has 15 residues. Trimming took 4 bases from V and 6 from J, leaving 18 bases between them. For the CDR3, the DNA is TGTGCCAGCAGCTCTAGACAGGACATACACGCTGAAGCTTTCTTT. It specifies CASSSRQDIHAEAFF.

A few counts support this clonotype. This chain links TRBV11-2 with TRBJ1-2; 8 nucleotides align to TRBD1. With 5 bases clipped from V and 4 bases from J, the junction kept 12 bases outside the gene matches. CDR1 is SGHAT and CDR2 is FQNNGV in the germline V gene. The CDR3 is made up of 16 amino acids. The CDR3 region is CASSPTRGDRTYGYTF. CDR3 nucleotide sequence: TGTGCCAGCAGCCCCACCCGGGGGGACAGGACCTATGGCTACACCTTC.

A remark on this clonotype: A much larger clone lies a single base off, so this may be a read error. The chain recombines TRBV28 with TRBJ1-5, with D possibly matching TRBD1 (5 bases). The ends were cut back, 8 bases at V and 0 bases at J, with 14 bases in the middle. The CDR3 has 15 amino acids. Germline CDR1 is MDHEN and CDR2 is SYDVKM. The chain's CDR3 is CASGITGNSNQPQHF. The CDR3 coding sequence is TGTGCCAGCGGCATCACAGGAAATAGCAATCAGCCCCAGCATTTT.

This clonotype was counted a few times. This sequence joins TRBV7-6 and TRBJ1-1; D is unresolved. Trimming shortened V by 7 bases and J by 3 bases, and 12 bases separated the two germline ends. The germline V gene encodes CDR1 SGHVS and CDR2 FNYEAQ. The CDR3 contains 13 residues. CDR3 DNA: TGTGCCAGCACCGGTGAACGGGACACTGAAGCTTTCTTT. This encodes CASTGERDTEAFF.

This clonotype was seen at least ten times. The chain carries TRBV28 and TRBJ1-5; perhaps TRBD1 as D (5 bases). Germline assignment: CDR1 MDHEN and CDR2 SYDVKM. This CDR3 has 16 residues. Trimming removed 2 bases at V and 7 bases at J, with 18 bases between. In DNA, the CDR3 is TGTGCCAGCAGTTTAAGGAATTTCAGGGTAGGGCAGCCCCAGCATTTT. This codes for CASSLRNFRVGQPQHF.

This clonotype occurred many times. V is TRBV28 and J is TRBJ1-2, with D unclear. V lost 6 bases to trimming and J lost 7 bases, with 9 bases between them. The CDR3 loop spans 11 amino acids. Germline V gives CDR1 MDHEN, CDR2 SYDVKM. Here the CDR3 DNA reads TGTGCCAGCAGCTTAAATGGTGGCTACACCTTC. Protein product: CASSLNGGYTF.

V and J are TRBV10-1 and TRBJ2-5; 7 bases are shared with TRBD2. Trimming at V came to 3 bases and at J to 4 bases, leaving 5 bases not matched to a gene. Per germline, CDR1 WNHNN and CDR2 SYGVQD (reference sequence). This CDR3 region has 14 residues. This chain's CDR3 is CASSDRAGVETQYF. CDR3 in DNA: TGCGCCAGCAGTGATCGGGCGGGAGTAGAGACCCAGTACTTC.

This clonotype was recorded many times. This sequence joins TRBV2 and TRBJ1-6; D ambiguous. In germline, CDR1 is SNHLY, CDR2 FYNNEI. V shed 7 bases and J shed 0 bases, with 13 bases lying between them. The CDR3 is 16 residues long. The CDR3 DNA is TGTGCCAGCAAGAAGTTGGCGAGCTCCTATAATTCACCCCTCCACTTT. Its protein is CASKKLASSYNSPLHF.

This chain links TRBV25-1 with TRBJ1-2, with D perhaps matching TRBD1 (5 bases). Germline CDR1 reads MGHDK; CDR2 reads SYGVNS. V gave up 5 bases and J gave up 9 bases, with 19 bases separating them. The CDR3 runs 14 residues. CDR3 protein: CASSPNVDNWRYTF. Here the CDR3 DNA reads TGTGCCAGCAGTCCCAATGTGGACAATTGGCGCTACACCTTC.

This clonotype was observed many times. The chain combines TRBV12-3 or TRBV12-4 with TRBJ1-5, with D unclear. This CDR3 comprises 14 residues. V was cut by 5 bases and J by 1 base, with 9 bases left in between. The CDR3 DNA reads as TGTGCCAGCAGTATCGACACAAGCAATCAGCCCCAGCATTTT. It encodes CASSIDTSNQPQHF.